The text below deals with one T cell receptor (beta chain). No antigen is known for it. This record comes from a study of OX40 agonist ivuxolimab in advanced cancers. General observations from the study: Dosing at 0.1 to 3.0 mg/kg was accompanied by clonal expansion of CD4+ and CD8+ blood T cells by week 6. Among the least clonally expanded were partial responders at 0.1-3.0 mg/kg.

The table came from immunoSEQ multiplex PCR; TCRdb's copy has only in-frame clones and leaves some out. The sample includes about 96,000 clones, about 92% seen only once; the top ten take around 1.6%. The CDR3 totals 11 residues. The ends were cut back, 7 bases at V and 4 bases at J, with 10 bases in the middle. Germline values: CDR1 SQVTM, CDR2 ANQGSEA. This material consisted of CD4+ or CD8+ T cells sorted from blood, taken in a trial of the OX40 agonist ivuxolimab. J is TRBJ1-2 and V is TRBV29-1; unclear D gene. The receptor was isolated from an adult with an advanced solid tumor such as melanoma, head and neck, liver or kidney cancer. The CDR3 sequence is CSAMTGYGYTF. The CDR3 DNA reads as TGCAGCGCTATGACCGGCTATGGCTACACCTTC.